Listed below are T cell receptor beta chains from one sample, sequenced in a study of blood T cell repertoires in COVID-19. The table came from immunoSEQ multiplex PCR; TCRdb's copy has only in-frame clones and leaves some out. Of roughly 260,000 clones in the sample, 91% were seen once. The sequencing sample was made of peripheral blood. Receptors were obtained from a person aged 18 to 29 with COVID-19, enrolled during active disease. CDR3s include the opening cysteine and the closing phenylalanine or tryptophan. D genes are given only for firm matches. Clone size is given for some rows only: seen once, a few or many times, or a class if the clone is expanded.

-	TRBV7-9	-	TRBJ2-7	CASSTMEGYEQYF	TGTGCCAGCAGCACCATGGAGGGGTACGAGCAGTACTTC
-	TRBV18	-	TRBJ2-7	CASSPPQKNPYEQYF	TGTGCCAGCTCACCACCGCAGAAAAACCCCTACGAGCAGTACTTC
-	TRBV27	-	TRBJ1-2	CASQGRGFGYTF	TGTGCCAGCCAAGGTCGCGGGTTCGGCTACACCTTC
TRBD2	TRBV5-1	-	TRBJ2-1	CASSLLAERYNEQFF	TGCGCCAGCAGCTTGCTAGCGGAAAGGTACAATGAGCAGTTCTTC
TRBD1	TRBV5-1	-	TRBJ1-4	CASGYGQGEKLFF	TGCGCCAGCGGATACGGACAGGGGGAAAAACTGTTTTTT
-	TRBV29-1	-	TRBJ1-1	CSVRTGGQAFF	TGCAGCGTGAGGACCGGGGGACAAGCTTTCTTT
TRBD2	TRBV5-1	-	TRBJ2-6	CASSLAPGGGYSGANVLTF	TGCGCCAGCAGCTTGGCCCCGGGGGGGGGCTACTCTGGGGCCAACGTCCTGACTTTC
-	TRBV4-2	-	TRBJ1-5	CASSQAGDFQPQHF	TGTGCCAGCAGCCAAGCGGGGGATTTTCAGCCCCAGCATTTT
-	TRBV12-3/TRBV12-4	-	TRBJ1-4	CASSLGLGEKLFF	TGTGCCAGCAGTTTGGGACTAGGGGAAAAACTGTTTTTT
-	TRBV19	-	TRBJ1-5	CASSIRPGQPQHF	TGTGCCAGTAGTATACGCCCGGGTCAGCCCCAGCATTTT
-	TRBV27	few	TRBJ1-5	CASSLTGNNQPQHF	TGTGCCAGCAGTTTAACAGGGAACAATCAGCCCCAGCATTTT
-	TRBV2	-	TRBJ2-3	CASSFGADTQYF	TGTGCCAGCTCTTTCGGGGCAGATACGCAGTATTTT
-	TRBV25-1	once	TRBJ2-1	CASSESGSRGSYNEQFF	TGTGCCAGCAGTGAATCGGGGAGTAGGGGGTCCTACAATGAGCAGTTCTTC
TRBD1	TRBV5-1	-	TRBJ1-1	CASSTQGGNTEAFF	TGCGCCAGCAGCACACAGGGGGGGAACACTGAAGCTTTCTTT
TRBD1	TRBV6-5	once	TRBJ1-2	CASSWTGPPSNYGYTF	TGTGCCAGCAGTTGGACAGGCCCACCCTCTAACTATGGCTACACCTTC
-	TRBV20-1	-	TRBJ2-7	CSARDNYEQYF	TGCAGTGCTAGAGACAACTACGAGCAGTACTTC
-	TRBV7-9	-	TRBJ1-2	CASSQEGRPTF	TGTGCCAGCAGCCAAGAGGGCAGGCCAACCTTC
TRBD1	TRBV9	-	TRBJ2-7	CASSVDAGQGYEQYF	TGTGCCAGCAGCGTAGATGCCGGACAGGGCTACGAGCAGTACTTC
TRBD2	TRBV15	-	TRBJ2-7	CATMIAGGYEQYF	TGTGCCACCATGATAGCGGGAGGATACGAGCAGTACTTC
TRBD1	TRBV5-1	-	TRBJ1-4	CASSLSGGNEKLFF	TGCGCCAGCAGCTTGTCAGGGGGGAATGAAAAACTGTTTTTT
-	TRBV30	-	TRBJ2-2	CAWRIGLAPGELFF	TGTGCCTGGAGGATCGGGTTAGCGCCCGGGGAGCTGTTTTTT
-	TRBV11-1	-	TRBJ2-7	CASSPRLASSYEQYF	TGTGCCAGCAGCCCTCGATTGGCCAGCTCCTACGAGCAGTACTTC
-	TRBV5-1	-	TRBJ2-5	CASSGDNQETQYF	TGCGCCAGCTCTGGGGACAACCAAGAGACCCAGTACTTC
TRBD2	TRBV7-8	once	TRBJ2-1	CASSRSGRAGNEQFF	TGTGCCAGCAGCCGTAGCGGGAGGGCGGGCAATGAGCAGTTCTTC
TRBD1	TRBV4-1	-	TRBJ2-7	CASSQVGQGVSYEQYF	TGCGCCAGCAGCCAAGTCGGACAGGGGGTTTCCTACGAGCAGTACTTC